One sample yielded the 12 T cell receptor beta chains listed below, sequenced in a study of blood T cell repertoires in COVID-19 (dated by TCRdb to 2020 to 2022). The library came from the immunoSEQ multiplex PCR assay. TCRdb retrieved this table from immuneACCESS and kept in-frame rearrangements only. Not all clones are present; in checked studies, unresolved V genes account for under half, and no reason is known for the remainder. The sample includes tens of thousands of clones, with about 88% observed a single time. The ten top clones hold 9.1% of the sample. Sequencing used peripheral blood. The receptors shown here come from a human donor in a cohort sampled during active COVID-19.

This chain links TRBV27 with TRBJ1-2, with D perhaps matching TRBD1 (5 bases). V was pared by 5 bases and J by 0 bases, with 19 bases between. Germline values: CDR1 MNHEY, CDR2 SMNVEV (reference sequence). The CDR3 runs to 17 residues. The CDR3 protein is CASSTSPGHATNYGYTF. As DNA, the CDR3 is TGTGCCAGCAGTACTTCACCCGGACACGCGACTAACTATGGCTACACCTTC.

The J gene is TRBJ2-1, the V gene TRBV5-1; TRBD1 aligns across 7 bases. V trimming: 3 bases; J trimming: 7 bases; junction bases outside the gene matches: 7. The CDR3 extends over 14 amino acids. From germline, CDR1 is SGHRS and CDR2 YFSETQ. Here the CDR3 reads CASSSANRGNEQFF. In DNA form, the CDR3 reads TGCGCCAGCAGCTCCGCTAACAGGGGTAATGAGCAGTTCTTC.

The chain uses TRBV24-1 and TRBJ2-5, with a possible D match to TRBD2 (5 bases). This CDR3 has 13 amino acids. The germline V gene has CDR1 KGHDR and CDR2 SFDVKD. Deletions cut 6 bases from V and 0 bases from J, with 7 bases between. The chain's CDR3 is CATSTSNQETQYF. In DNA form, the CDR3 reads TGTGCCACCAGTACTAGTAACCAAGAGACCCAGTACTTC.

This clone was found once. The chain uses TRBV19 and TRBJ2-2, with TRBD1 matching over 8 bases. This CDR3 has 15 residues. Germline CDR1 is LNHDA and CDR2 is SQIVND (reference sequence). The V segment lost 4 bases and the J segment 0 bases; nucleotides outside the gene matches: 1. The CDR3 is CASSKDRANTGELFF. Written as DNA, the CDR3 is TGTGCCAGTAGTAAGGACAGGGCGAACACCGGGGAGCTGTTTTTT.

CDR3 in amino acids: CASSPLAGGAAEAFF. The DNA of the CDR3 is TGTGCCAGCAGCCCCCTGGCAGGGGGAGCCGCTGAAGCTTTCTTT. The chain recombines TRBV2 with TRBJ1-1; TRBD1 aligns across 7 bases. V trimming: 6 bases; J trimming: 6 bases; junction bases outside the gene matches: 13. This CDR3 has 15 residues. The germline CDR1 and CDR2 sequences are SNHLY and FYNNEI.

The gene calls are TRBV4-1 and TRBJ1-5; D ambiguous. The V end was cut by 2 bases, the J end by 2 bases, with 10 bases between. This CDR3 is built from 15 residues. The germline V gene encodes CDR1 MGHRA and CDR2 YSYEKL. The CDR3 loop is CASSQLGLGNQPQHF. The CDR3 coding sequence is TGCGCCAGCAGCCAACTCGGGTTGGGCAATCAGCCCCAGCATTTT.

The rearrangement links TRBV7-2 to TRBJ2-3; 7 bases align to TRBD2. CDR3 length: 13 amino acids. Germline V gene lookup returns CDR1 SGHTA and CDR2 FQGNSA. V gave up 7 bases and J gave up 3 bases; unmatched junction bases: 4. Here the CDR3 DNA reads TGTGCCAGCACATCCGGGGGGACAGATACGCAGTATTTT. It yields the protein CASTSGGTDTQYF.

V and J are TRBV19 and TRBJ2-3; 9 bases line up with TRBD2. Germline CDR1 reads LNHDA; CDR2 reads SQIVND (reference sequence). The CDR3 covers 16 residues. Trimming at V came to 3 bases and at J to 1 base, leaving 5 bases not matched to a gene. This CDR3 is CASSMGVAGGTDTQYF. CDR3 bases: TGTGCCAGTAGTATGGGGGTAGCGGGGGGCACAGATACGCAGTATTTT.

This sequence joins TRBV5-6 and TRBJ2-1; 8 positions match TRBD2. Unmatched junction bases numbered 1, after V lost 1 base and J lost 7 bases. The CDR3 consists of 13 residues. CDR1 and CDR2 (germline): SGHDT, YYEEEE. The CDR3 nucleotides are TGTGCCAGCAGCTTGTCTAGCGGGAATGAGCAGTTCTTC. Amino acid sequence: CASSLSSGNEQFF.

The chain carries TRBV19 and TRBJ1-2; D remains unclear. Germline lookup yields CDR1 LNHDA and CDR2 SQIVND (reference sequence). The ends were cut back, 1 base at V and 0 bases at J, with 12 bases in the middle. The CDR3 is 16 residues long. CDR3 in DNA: TGTGCCAGTAGTATAGTTGGCCAGGAAGCTAACTATGGCTACACCTTC. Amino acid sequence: CASSIVGQEANYGYTF.

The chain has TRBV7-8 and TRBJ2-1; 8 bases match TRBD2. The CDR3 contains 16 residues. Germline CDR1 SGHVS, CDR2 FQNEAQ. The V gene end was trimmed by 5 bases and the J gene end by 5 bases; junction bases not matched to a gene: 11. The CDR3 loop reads CASSATRGGIDNEQFF. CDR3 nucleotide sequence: TGTGCCAGCAGCGCAACACGGGGGGGGATAGACAATGAGCAGTTCTTC.

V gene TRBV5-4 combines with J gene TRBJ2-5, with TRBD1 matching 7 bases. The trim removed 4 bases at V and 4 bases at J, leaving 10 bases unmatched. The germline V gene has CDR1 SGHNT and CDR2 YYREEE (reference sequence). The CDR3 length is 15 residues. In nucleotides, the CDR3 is TGTGCCAGCAGCCCGGACAGGATCCGGGGAGAGACCCAGTACTTC. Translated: CASSPDRIRGETQYF. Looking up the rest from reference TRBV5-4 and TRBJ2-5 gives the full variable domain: ETGVTQSPTHLIKTRGQQVTLRCSSQSGHNTVSWYQQALGQGPQFIFQYYREEENGRGNFPPRFSGLQFPNYSSELNVNALELDDSALYLCASSPDRIRGETQYFGPGTRLLVL.